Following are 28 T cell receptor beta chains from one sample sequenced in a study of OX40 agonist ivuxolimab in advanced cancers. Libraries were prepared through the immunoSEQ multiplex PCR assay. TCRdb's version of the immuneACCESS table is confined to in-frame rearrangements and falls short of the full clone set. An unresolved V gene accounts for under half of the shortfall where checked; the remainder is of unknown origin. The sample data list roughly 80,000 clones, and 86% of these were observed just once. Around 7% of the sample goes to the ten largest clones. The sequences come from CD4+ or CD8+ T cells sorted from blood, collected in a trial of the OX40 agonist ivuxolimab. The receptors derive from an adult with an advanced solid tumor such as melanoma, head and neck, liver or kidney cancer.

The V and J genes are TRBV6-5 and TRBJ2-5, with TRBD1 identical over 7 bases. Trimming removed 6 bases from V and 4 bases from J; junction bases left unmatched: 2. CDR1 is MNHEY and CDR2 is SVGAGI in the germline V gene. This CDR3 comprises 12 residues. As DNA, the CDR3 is TGTGCCAGCAGGTCAGGGGGAGAGACCCAGTACTTC. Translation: CASRSGGETQYF.

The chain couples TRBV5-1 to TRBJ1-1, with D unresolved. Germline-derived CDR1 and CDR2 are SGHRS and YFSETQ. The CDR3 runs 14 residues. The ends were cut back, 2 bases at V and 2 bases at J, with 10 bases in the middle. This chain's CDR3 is CASSFVSFNTEAFF. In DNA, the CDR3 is TGCGCCAGCAGCTTTGTCAGCTTTAACACTGAAGCTTTCTTT. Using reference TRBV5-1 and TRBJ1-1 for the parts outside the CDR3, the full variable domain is KAGVTQTPRYLIKTRGQQVTLSCSPISGHRSVSWYQQTPGQGLQFLFEYFSETQRNKGNFPGRFSGRQFSNSRSEMNVSTLELGDSALYLCASSFVSFNTEAFFGQGTRLTVV.

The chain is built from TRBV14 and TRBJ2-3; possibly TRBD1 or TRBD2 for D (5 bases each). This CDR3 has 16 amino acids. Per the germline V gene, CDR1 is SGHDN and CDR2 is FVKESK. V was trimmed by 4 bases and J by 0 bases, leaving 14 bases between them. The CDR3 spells CASSREIWDSTDTQYF. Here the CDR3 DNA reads TGTGCCAGCAGCCGCGAAATATGGGACAGCACAGATACGCAGTATTTT. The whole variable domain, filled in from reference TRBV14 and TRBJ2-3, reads EAGVTQFPSHSVIEKGQTVTLRCDPISGHDNLYWYRRVMGKEIKFLLHFVKESKQDESGMPNNRFLAERTGGTYSTLKVQPAELEDSGVYFCASSREIWDSTDTQYFGPGTRLTVL.

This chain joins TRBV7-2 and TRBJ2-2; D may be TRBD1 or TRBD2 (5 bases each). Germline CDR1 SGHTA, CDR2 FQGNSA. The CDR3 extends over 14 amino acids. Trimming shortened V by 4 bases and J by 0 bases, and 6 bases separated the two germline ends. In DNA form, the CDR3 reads TGTGCCAGCAGCTGGGGGTCGAACACCGGGGAGCTGTTTTTT. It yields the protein CASSWGSNTGELFF.

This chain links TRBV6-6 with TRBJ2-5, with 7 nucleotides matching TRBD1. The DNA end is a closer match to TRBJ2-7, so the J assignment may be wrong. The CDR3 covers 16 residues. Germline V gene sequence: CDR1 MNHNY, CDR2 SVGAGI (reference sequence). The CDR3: CASSYPKQGPSYEQYF. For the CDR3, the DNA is TGTGCCAGCAGTTACCCAAAACAGGGGCCGTCCTACGAGCAGTACTTC.

The CDR3 sequence: CASSTIGGRGSSPLHF. In DNA form, the CDR3 reads TGTGCCAGCAGCACCATTGGGGGACGTGGCTCTTCACCCCTCCACTTT. This chain links TRBV7-2 with TRBJ1-6, with D perhaps TRBD1 (5 bases). Germline loops: CDR1 SGHTA, CDR2 FQGNSA. CDR3 length: 16 residues. Trimming took off 5 bases at V and 9 bases at J, with 20 bases between the two ends.

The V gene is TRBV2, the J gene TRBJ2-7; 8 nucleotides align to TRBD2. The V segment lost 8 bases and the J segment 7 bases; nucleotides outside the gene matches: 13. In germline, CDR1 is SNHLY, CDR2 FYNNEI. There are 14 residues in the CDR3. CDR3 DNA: TGTGCCAGCCGGGGGAGCAGCGGGGGAAGGGAGCAGTACTTC. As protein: CASRGSSGGREQYF.

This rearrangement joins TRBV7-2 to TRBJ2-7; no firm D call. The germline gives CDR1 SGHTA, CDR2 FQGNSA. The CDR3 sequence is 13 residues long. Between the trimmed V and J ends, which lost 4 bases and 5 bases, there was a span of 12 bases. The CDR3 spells CASSSGIKDEQYF. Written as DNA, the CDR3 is TGTGCCAGCAGCTCCGGAATCAAGGACGAGCAGTACTTC.

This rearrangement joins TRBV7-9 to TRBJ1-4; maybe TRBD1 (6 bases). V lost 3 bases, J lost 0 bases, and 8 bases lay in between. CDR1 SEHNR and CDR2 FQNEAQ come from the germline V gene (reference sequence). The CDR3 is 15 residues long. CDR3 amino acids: CASSFTGSTNEKLFF. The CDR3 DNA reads TGTGCCAGCAGCTTTACAGGGTCAACTAATGAAAAACTGTTTTTT.

DNA of the CDR3: TGTGCCAGCAGCTCGGAGGGGGGTGGCTACACCTTC. Its protein product is CASSSEGGGYTF. The chain recombines TRBV7-9 with TRBJ1-2; maybe TRBD1 (6 bases). Germline CDR1 SEHNR, CDR2 FQNEAQ (reference sequence). Trimming shortened V by 4 bases and J by 7 bases, and 10 bases separated the two germline ends. The CDR3 has 12 residues. The full variable domain, with the rest looked up from reference TRBV7-9 and TRBJ1-2, is DTGVSQNPRHKITKRGQNVTFRCDPISEHNRLYWYRQTLGQGPEFLTYFQNEAQLEKSRLLSDRFSAERPKGSFSTLEIQRTEQGDSAMYLCASSSEGGGYTFGSGTRLTVV.

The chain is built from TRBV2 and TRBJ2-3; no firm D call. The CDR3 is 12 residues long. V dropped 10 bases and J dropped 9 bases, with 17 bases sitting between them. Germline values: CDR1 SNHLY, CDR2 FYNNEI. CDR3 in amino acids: CATRFHSGTQYF. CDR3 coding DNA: TGTGCCACACGATTCCATTCTGGGACGCAGTATTTT.

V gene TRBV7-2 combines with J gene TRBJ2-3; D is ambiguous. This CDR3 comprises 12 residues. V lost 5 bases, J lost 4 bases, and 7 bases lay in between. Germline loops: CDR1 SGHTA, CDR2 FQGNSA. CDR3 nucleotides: TGTGCCAGCAGCACTATTCCAGATACGCAGTATTTT. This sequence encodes CASSTIPDTQYF.

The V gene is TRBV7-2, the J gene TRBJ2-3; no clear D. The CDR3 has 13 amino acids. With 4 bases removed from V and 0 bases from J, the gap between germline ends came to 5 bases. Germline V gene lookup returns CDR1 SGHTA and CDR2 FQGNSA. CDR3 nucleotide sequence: TGTGCCAGCAGCTATTCTAGCACAGATACGCAGTATTTT. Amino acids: CASSYSSTDTQYF.

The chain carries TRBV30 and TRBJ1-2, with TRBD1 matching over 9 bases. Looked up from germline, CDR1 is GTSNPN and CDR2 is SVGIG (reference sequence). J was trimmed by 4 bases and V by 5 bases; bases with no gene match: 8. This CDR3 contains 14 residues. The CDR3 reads CAWVNRGRPYGYTF. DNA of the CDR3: TGTGCCTGGGTTAACAGGGGGCGCCCCTATGGCTACACCTTC.

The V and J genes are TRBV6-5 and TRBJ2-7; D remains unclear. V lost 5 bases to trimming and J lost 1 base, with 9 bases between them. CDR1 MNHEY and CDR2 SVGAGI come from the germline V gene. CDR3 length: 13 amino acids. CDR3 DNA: TGTGCCAGCAGTCGGACGTCTTCCTACGAGCAGTACTTC. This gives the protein CASSRTSSYEQYF.

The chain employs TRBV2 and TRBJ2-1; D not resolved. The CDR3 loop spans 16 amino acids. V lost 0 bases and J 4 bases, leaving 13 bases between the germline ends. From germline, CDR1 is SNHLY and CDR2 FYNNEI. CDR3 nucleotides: TGTGCCAGCAGTGAAGCGCGATTAGTAGGGTACAATGAGCAGTTCTTC. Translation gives CASSEARLVGYNEQFF.

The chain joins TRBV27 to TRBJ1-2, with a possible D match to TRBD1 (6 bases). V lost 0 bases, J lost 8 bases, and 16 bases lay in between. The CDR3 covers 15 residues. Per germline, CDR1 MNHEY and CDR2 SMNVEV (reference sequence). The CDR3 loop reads CASSLSGRGGNGYTF. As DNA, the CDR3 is TGTGCCAGCAGTTTATCAGGGAGGGGGGGTAACGGCTACACCTTC.

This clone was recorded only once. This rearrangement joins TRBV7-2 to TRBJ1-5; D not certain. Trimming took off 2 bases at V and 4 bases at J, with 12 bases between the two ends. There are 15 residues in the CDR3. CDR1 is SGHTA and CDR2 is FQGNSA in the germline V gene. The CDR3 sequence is CASSLTTRRNQPQHF. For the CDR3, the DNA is TGTGCCAGCAGCTTAACCACTAGGAGGAATCAGCCCCAGCATTTT.

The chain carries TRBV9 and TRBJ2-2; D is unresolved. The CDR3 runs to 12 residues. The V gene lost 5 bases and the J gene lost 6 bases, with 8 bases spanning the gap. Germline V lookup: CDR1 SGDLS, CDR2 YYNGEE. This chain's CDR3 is CASRATAGELFF. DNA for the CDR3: TGTGCCAGCAGAGCCACGGCCGGGGAGCTGTTTTTT.

The CDR3 DNA reads as TGTGCCAGCAGCTTTCAGGGGGTGAACACTGAAGCTTTCTTT. Amino acids: CASSFQGVNTEAFF. J is TRBJ1-1 and V is TRBV11-3; 7 bases are shared with TRBD1. CDR1 is SGHNT and CDR2 is YENEEA in the germline V gene. CDR3 length: 14 amino acids. V was pared by 3 bases and J by 0 bases, with 1 base of the junction left unmatched.

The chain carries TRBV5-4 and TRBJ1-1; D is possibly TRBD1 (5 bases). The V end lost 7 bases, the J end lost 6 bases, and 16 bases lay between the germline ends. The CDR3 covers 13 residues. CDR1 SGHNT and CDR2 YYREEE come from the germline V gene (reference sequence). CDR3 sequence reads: CASHAGTGPEAFF. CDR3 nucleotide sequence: TGTGCCAGCCATGCGGGAACAGGCCCTGAAGCTTTCTTT.

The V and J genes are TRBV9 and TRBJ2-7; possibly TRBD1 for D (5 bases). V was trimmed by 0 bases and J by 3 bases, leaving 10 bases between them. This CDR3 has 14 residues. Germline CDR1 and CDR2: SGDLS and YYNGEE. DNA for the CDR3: TGTGCCAGCAGCGTAGCAGGGAACTACTACGAGCAGTACTTC. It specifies CASSVAGNYYEQYF.

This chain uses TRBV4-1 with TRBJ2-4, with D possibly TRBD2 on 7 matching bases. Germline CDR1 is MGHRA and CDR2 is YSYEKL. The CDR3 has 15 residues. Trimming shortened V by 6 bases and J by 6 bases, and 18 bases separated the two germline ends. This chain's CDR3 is CASRPLGGGGNIQYF. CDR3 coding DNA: TGCGCCAGCAGACCTCTGGGGGGCGGGGGAAACATTCAGTACTTC.

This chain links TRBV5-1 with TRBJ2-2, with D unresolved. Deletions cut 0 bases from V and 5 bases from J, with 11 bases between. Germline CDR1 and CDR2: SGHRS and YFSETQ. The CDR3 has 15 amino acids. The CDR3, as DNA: TGCGCCAGCAGCTTGGAGCTAGTGGGAACCGGGGAGCTGTTTTTT. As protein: CASSLELVGTGELFF.

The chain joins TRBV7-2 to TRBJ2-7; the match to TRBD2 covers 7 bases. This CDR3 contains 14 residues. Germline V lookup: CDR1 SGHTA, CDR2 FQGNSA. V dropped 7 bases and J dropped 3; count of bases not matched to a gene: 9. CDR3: CASTPMTGGYEQYF. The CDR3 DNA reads TGTGCCAGCACCCCCATGACGGGGGGCTACGAGCAGTACTTC.

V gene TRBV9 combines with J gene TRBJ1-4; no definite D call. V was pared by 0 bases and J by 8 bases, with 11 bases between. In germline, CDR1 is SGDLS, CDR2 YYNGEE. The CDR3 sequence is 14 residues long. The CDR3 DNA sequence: TGTGCCAGCAGCGTAGGCCTGGGTTGGGAAAAACTGTTTTTT. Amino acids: CASSVGLGWEKLFF.

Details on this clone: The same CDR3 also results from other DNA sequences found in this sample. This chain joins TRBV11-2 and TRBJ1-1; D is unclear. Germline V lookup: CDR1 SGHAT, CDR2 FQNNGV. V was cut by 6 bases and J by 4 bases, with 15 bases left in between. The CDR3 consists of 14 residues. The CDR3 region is CASSRQLGSTEAFF. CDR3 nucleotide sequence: TGTGCCAGCAGTCGCCAACTAGGGTCCACTGAAGCTTTCTTT.

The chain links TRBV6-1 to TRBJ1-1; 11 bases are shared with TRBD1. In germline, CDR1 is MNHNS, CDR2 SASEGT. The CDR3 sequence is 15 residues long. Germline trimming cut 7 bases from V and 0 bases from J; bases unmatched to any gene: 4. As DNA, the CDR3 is TGTGCCAGCAAGGACAGGGGGCGAATGAACACTGAAGCTTTCTTT. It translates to CASKDRGRMNTEAFF.